What follows describes a single TCR beta chain. Researchers took RNA transcripts and amplified TCR beta CDR3 regions from them. A first-round RT-PCR used HTBI primers, followed by a second-round multiplex PCR. In TCRdb, the multiplex PCR reads were re-called with MiXCR into one record per CDR3 protein. Among around 1.1 million distinct CDR3 sequences listed, less than 45% were seen once. This sample is part of a study of Graves' ophthalmopathy and Graves' hyperthyroidism. The CDR3 sequence is 17 residues long. The V gene's germline CDR1 is LNHNV and CDR2 YYDKDF (reference sequence). V lost 10 bases to trimming and J lost 2 bases; unmatched junction nucleotides: 16. Hyperthyroidism was new, under 2 months, in patients aged 18 to 65.

V gene TRBV15 combines with J gene TRBJ2-7, with 11 bases identical to TRBD2. This receptor was taken from an adult man with Graves' hyperthyroidism. The sequencing sample was made of peripheral blood or thyroid tissue (not recorded which). CDR3 sequence (DNA): TGTGCCAGCTCACCGAAGAGGACTAGCGGGCTTACCTACGAGCAGTACTTC. Amino acids: CASSPKRTSGLTYEQYF.